These T cell receptor beta chains were read from a single sample in a study of siplizumab effects on memory and regulatory T cells. Measured with immunoSEQ multiplex PCR; TCRdb has only the in-frame clones, and not every one. This repertoire shows 15,000 to 20,000 clones, around 40% found once; its top ten account for over 6%. These receptors' antigens are unknown. The source material was CFSE-low (dividing) CD4+ T cells sorted from an allogeneic mixed lymphocyte reaction. The receptors derive from a human donor in good health; the cells came from an allogeneic mixed lymphocyte reaction. Some clones in this sample may be carry-over from other donors' samples. The CDR3 runs from the conserved cysteine through the conserved F or W. The D gene is left open where the match is weak. Rows give clone size only sometimes, using once, few, many, or a class for an expanded clone.

>TRBV7-2|TRBJ1-5|NA|14|NA
CASSFVGSNQPQHF
TGTGCCAGCAGCTTCGTGGGTAGCAATCAGCCCCAGCATTTT
>TRBV19|TRBJ2-7|NA|14|NA
CASRGTLPSYEQYF
TGTGCCAGTAGGGGGACACTACCCTCCTACGAGCAGTACTTC
>TRBV19|TRBJ2-3|NA|13|NA
CASRDDSTDTQYF
TGTGCCAGCCGGGATGACAGCACAGATACGCAGTATTTT
>TRBV27|TRBJ2-5|NA|17|NA
CASSSLPLGRRQETQYF
TGTGCCAGCAGTTCCCTCCCCCTGGGCAGGAGGCAAGAGACCCAGTACTTC
>TRBV7-9|TRBJ2-1|NA|17|medium-sized
CASSLALLADTYNEQFF
TGTGCCAGCAGCTTAGCGCTACTTGCGGACACCTACAATGAGCAGTTCTTC
>TRBV9|TRBJ2-2|NA|16|NA
CASSVAPIGGTGELFF
TGTGCCAGCAGCGTAGCCCCCATCGGGGGCACCGGGGAGCTGTTTTTT
>TRBV19|TRBJ2-1|TRBD2|15|NA
CASSPGTSGSDEQFF
TGTGCCAGTAGCCCCGGGACTAGCGGGTCCGATGAGCAGTTCTTC
>TRBV11-2|TRBJ1-3|NA|13|once
CASSSTGGNTIYF
TGTGCCAGCAGTTCAACGGGGGGAAACACCATATATTTT
>TRBV18|TRBJ2-1|NA|16|NA
CASSPPSGFSYNEQFF
TGTGCCAGCTCACCACCTAGCGGATTCTCCTACAATGAGCAGTTCTTC
>TRBV5-1|TRBJ2-7|TRBD1|14|medium-sized
CASSLEGQSGEQYF
TGCGCCAGCAGCTTAGAGGGACAGTCGGGCGAGCAGTACTTC
>TRBV12-5|TRBJ2-7|NA|15|NA
CASSGLKVGSYEQYF
TGTGCTAGTAGCGGACTCAAGGTCGGATCCTACGAGCAGTACTTC
>TRBV5-8|TRBJ1-5|NA|14|NA
CASSLYRPNQPQHF
TGTGCCAGCAGCTTATACCGACCCAATCAGCCCCAGCATTTT
>TRBV5-6|TRBJ1-5|NA|15|few
CASSFRASRSQPQHF
TGTGCCAGCAGCTTTAGGGCTTCCCGCTCTCAGCCCCAGCATTTT
>TRBV7-9|TRBJ1-2|NA|14|few
CASSLEYRLGGYTF
TGTGCCAGCAGCTTAGAGTATCGACTGGGAGGCTACACCTTC
>TRBV9|TRBJ2-3|NA|15|few
CASSVEAVGLFTQYF
TGTGCCAGCAGCGTAGAAGCGGTGGGACTCTTCACGCAGTATTTT
>TRBV9|TRBJ1-1|NA|14|few
CASSFRPSGIEAFF
TGTGCCAGCAGCTTCAGACCCTCAGGGATTGAAGCTTTCTTT
>TRBV11-2|TRBJ1-2|NA|12|medium-sized
CASSPSRVGYTF
TGTGCCAGCAGTCCATCGCGGGTCGGCTACACCTTC
>TRBV5-1|TRBJ2-3|TRBD2|15|few
CASSLVLAGEDTQYF
TGCGCCAGCAGCTTGGTACTAGCGGGGGAGGATACGCAGTATTTT
>TRBV4-1|TRBJ2-5|NA|16|few
CASSQPARQPKETQYF
TGCGCCAGCAGCCAGCCGGCGCGGCAGCCCAAAGAGACCCAGTACTTC
>TRBV7-9|TRBJ2-1|TRBD1|18|NA
CASSPLPLRGTAYNEQFF
TGTGCCAGCAGCCCCCTTCCTCTCAGGGGGACAGCCTACAATGAGCAGTTCTTC
>TRBV6-5|TRBJ1-1|NA|15|NA
CASSVVGTMNTEAFF
TGTGCCAGCAGTGTCGTCGGGACCATGAACACTGAAGCTTTCTTT
>TRBV7-9|TRBJ1-2|NA|15|NA
CASSPFWALRDGYTF
TGTGCCAGCAGCCCATTTTGGGCTTTAAGGGATGGCTACACCTTC
>TRBV19|TRBJ2-7|NA|13|NA
CASTIRDGYEQCF
TGTGCCAGTACCATACGGGACGGCTACGAGCAGTGCTTC
>TRBV15|TRBJ1-3|TRBD1|13|NA
CATSRGQGNTIYF
TGTGCCACCAGCAGGGGACAGGGAAACACCATATATTTT
>TRBV2|TRBJ2-7|NA|15|once
CASSYTSPGDYEQYF
TGTGCCAGCAGTTACACGTCCCCGGGGGACTACGAGCAGTACTTC
>TRBV6-5|TRBJ1-1|NA|10|NA
CATNRLEAFF
TGTGCCACAAACAGACTTGAAGCTTTCTTT
>TRBV10-3|TRBJ2-1|TRBD1|17|NA
CAITDRGVDLSYNEQFF
TGTGCCATCACCGACAGGGGGGTGGATCTGAGCTACAATGAGCAGTTCTTC
>TRBV6-1|TRBJ1-1|NA|14|NA
CASSPDGWNTEAFF
TGTGCCAGCAGTCCGGACGGATGGAACACTGAAGCTTTCTTT
>TRBV11-2|TRBJ1-1|TRBD1|13|few
CASSPTGGHRAFF
TGTGCCAGCAGCCCTACAGGGGGACATCGGGCTTTCTTT
>TRBV9|TRBJ1-1|NA|14|NA
CASSVRGGNTEAFF
TGTGCCAGCAGCGTAAGAGGAGGGAACACTGAAGCTTTCTTT
>TRBV19|TRBJ1-4|NA|15|NA
CASSISRTTNEKLFF
TGTGCCAGTAGTATCTCCCGGACAACTAATGAAAAACTGTTTTTT
>TRBV6-5|TRBJ1-1|NA|13|NA
CASSEVGNTEAFF
TGTGCCAGCAGTGAAGTTGGAAACACTGAAGCTTTCTTT
>TRBV12-2|TRBJ2-1|NA|16|NA
CASRLAGTSGYNEQFF
TGTGCAAGTCGCTTAGCAGGGACTAGCGGTTACAATGAGCAGTTCTTC
>TRBV7-2|TRBJ1-2|NA|14|NA
CASSLVRTGYGYTF
TGTGCCAGCAGCTTAGTACGAACCGGGTATGGCTACACCTTC
>TRBV7-2|TRBJ1-1|NA|13|NA
CASSLATLVEAFF
TGTGCCAGCAGCTTAGCCACCCTCGTTGAAGCTTTCTTT
>TRBV10-3|TRBJ1-5|NA|16|NA
CAISAGRTDSNQPQHF
TGTGCCATCAGTGCTGGCAGGACGGATAGCAATCAGCCCCAGCATTTT
>TRBV9|TRBJ1-5|TRBD1|16|medium-sized
CASSGPGTGYNQPQHF
TGTGCCAGCAGCGGTCCTGGGACAGGTTACAATCAGCCCCAGCATTTT
>TRBV21-1|TRBJ1-1|NA|17|few
CASSLTTSQGTDTEAFF
TGTGCCAGCAGCCTTACGACGTCACAGGGGACGGACACTGAAGCTTTCTTT
>TRBV6-5|TRBJ1-6|NA|13|NA
CASSSLYNSPLHF
TGTGCCAGCAGTTCCCTTTATAATTCACCCCTCCACTTT
>TRBV10-3|TRBJ1-3|NA|20|few
CAISDIPSMRRESSGNTIYF
TGTGCCATCAGTGATATTCCCTCAATGAGGAGGGAAAGCTCTGGAAACACCATATATTTT
>TRBV14|TRBJ2-5|NA|14|NA
CASSQSLIQETQYF
TGTGCCAGCAGTCAAAGCCTAATCCAAGAGACCCAGTACTTC
>TRBV29-1|TRBJ1-2|NA|15|few
CSVGAVGATTGGYTF
TGCAGCGTTGGGGCCGTTGGAGCAACGACGGGGGGCTACACCTTC
>TRBV11-2|TRBJ2-7|TRBD2|15|NA
CASSLAGLAGSGQYF
TGTGCCAGCAGCTTAGCGGGACTAGCTGGCTCCGGGCAGTACTTC
>TRBV20-1|TRBJ2-5|NA|10|few
CSASKGAQYF
TGCAGTGCTAGCAAAGGGGCCCAGTACTTC
>TRBV30|TRBJ1-4|TRBD1|12|NA
CAWGQEDEKLFF
TGTGCCTGGGGACAGGAGGATGAAAAACTGTTTTTT
>TRBV25-1|TRBJ1-6|TRBD1|17|many
CASSDWTGGILGSPLHF
TGTGCCAGCAGTGATTGGACAGGGGGGATTCTAGGCTCACCCCTCCACTTT
>TRBV28|TRBJ1-2|NA|13|medium-sized
CASIRGAAFGYTF
TGTGCCAGCATTCGAGGGGCCGCCTTCGGCTACACCTTC
>TRBV10-3|TRBJ2-6|TRBD1|18|NA
CAINQDRGRFSGANVLTF
TGTGCCATCAATCAGGACAGGGGGCGATTCTCTGGGGCCAACGTCCTGACTTTC
>TRBV27|TRBJ1-6|TRBD1|15|NA
CASNTGDSLNSPLHF
TGTGCCAGCAATACTGGGGACAGCCTGAATTCACCCCTCCACTTT
>TRBV6-5|TRBJ2-7|NA|14|medium-sized
CASSYSMVSYEQYF
TGTGCCAGCAGTTACTCGATGGTCTCCTACGAGCAGTACTTC
>TRBV7-9|TRBJ2-7|TRBD1|14|NA
CASSLLTGVYEQYF
TGTGCCAGCAGCTTACTGACAGGGGTCTACGAGCAGTACTTC
>TRBV6-6|TRBJ2-7|NA|14|NA
CASSPRETNYEQYF
TGTGCCAGCAGCCCCAGGGAAACGAACTACGAGCAGTACTTC
>TRBV10-3|TRBJ1-4|NA|15|NA
CAISEGGTLGEKLFF
TGTGCCATCAGTGAGGGGGGGACATTAGGAGAAAAACTGTTTTTT
>TRBV29-1|TRBJ2-3|TRBD2|15|NA
CSVGKAGGLIDTQYF
TGCAGCGTTGGGAAGGCGGGAGGGCTGATAGATACGCAGTATTTT